Below, 16 T cell receptor beta chains from the same sample are listed, as sequenced in a study of T cell repertoires in cytomegalovirus infection. These receptors lack a known antigen. Via MiXCR, TCRdb re-called the reads, giving one row per CDR3 protein. This table has about 770,000 distinct CDR3 sequences, under 35% appearing once. Sequenced here: cultured CD8+ T cells from PBMCs, sampled from culture after CMV antigen stimulation. The receptors come from a human donor in good health (CMV status not recorded). Some clones in this sample may be carry-over from other donors' samples.

This clonotype was observed a few times. CDR3 protein: CASSLWGRDNQPQHF. The DNA for the CDR3 is TGTGCCAGCAGCTTGTGGGGCAGGGACAATCAGCCCCAGCATTTT. V is TRBV5-6 and J is TRBJ1-5; possible D gene TRBD1, 5 bases. Germline V lookup: CDR1 SGHDT, CDR2 YYEEEE. The CDR3 extends over 15 amino acids. Trimming removed 1 base from V and 3 bases from J, with 11 bases in between.

This clonotype has a handful of counts. V is TRBV7-6 and J is TRBJ2-3; TRBD2 agrees at 12 bases. Germline trimming cut 1 base from V and 5 bases from J; bases unmatched to any gene: 7. The length of the CDR3 is 17 residues. Germline values: CDR1 SGHVS, CDR2 FNYEAQ. CDR3 sequence (DNA): TGTGCCAGCAGCTTAGGTCCTAGCGGGGGGGCCGAAGATACGCAGTATTTT. Translated: CASSLGPSGGAEDTQYF.

This clonotype was counted a single time. This chain links TRBV7-4 with TRBJ2-3; 10 nucleotides line up with TRBD2. The V gene end was trimmed by 5 bases and the J gene end by 5 bases; junction bases not matched to a gene: 10. The CDR3 spans 16 residues. CDR1 SGHVT and CDR2 SQSDAQ come from the germline V gene. The CDR3 DNA follows: TGTGCCAGCAGCGCCCCCCTAGCGGGGGATGAAGATACGCAGTATTTT. It translates to CASSAPLAGDEDTQYF.

This clonotype was counted only a few times. This chain uses TRBV6-2 or TRBV6-3 with TRBJ1-5; D perhaps matches TRBD1 (5 bases). Germline V lookup: CDR1 MNHEY, CDR2 SVGEGT. V lost 0 bases and J lost 1, with 16 bases in between. This CDR3 has 18 amino acids. In DNA form, the CDR3 reads TGTGCCAGCAGTTACTCCCAGGGTTGGTTCTTGAGCAATCAGCCCCAGCATTTT. This codes for CASSYSQGWFLSNQPQHF.

DNA of the CDR3: TGTGCCAGCAGTAAGGCTTTGGGGGAGACCCAGTACTTC. Its translation is CASSKALGETQYF. The chain carries TRBV6-1 and TRBJ2-5, with D unclear. The V and J ends lost 5 bases and 5 bases respectively, with 12 bases between them. The CDR3 sequence is 13 residues long. Germline V gene lookup returns CDR1 MNHNS and CDR2 SASEGT.

This clonotype came up a few times. The chain recombines TRBV27 with TRBJ2-7; TRBD1 is a possible D gene (6 bases). The germline V gene encodes CDR1 MNHEY and CDR2 SMNVEV (reference sequence). The CDR3 runs to 17 residues. The V end was cut by 4 bases, the J end by 3 bases, with 22 bases between. The CDR3 protein is CASSSSDPLDSGYEQYV. In DNA form, the CDR3 reads TGTGCCAGCAGTTCCTCGGATCCCTTGGACAGTGGCTACGAGCAGTACGTC.

This clonotype has just a few counts. The J gene is TRBJ2-1, the V gene TRBV11-3, with D unclear. Trimming left V 2 bases short and J 5 bases short, with 7 bases between. This CDR3 is 13 amino acids long. CDR1 is SGHNT and CDR2 is YENEEA in the germline V gene. This CDR3 is CASSLYGDNEQFF. In DNA, the CDR3 is TGTGCCAGCAGCTTATACGGTGACAATGAGCAGTTCTTC.

This clonotype was observed a handful of times. V usage is TRBV24-1 and J usage is TRBJ1-1; 8 bases are a match to TRBD1. Trimming removed 5 bases from V and 0 bases from J; junction bases left unmatched: 10. Germline CDR1 KGHDR, CDR2 SFDVKD. The CDR3 runs 17 residues. For the CDR3, the DNA is TGTGCCACCAGTGCCCACGGACAGGGAGGGATGAACACTGAAGCTTTCTTT. This codes for CATSAHGQGGMNTEAFF.

The V call is TRBV19, the J call TRBJ2-1; D uncertain. This CDR3 has 15 residues. Trimming stripped 7 bases from V and 0 bases from J, with 13 bases between. From germline, CDR1 is LNHDA and CDR2 SQIVND (reference sequence). For the CDR3, the DNA is TGTGCCAGTAAACAGAAAAGCAGCTCCTACAATGAGCAGTTCTTC. As protein: CASKQKSSSYNEQFF.

J is TRBJ2-1 and V is TRBV19; 8 bases map to TRBD2. V lost 0 bases and J lost 4; bases outside the gene matches: 14. The CDR3 runs to 19 residues. Germline V gene lookup returns CDR1 LNHDA and CDR2 SQIVND (reference sequence). This CDR3 reads CASSIEGGRGSGEYNEQFF. The CDR3 DNA sequence: TGTGCCAGTAGTATAGAGGGGGGGCGCGGTAGCGGGGAATACAATGAGCAGTTCTTC.

This rearrangement joins TRBV9 to TRBJ2-3; a weak D match, TRBD1 (6 bases). Trimming shortened V by 4 bases and J by 4 bases, and 16 bases separated the two germline ends. CDR1 is SGDLS and CDR2 is YYNGEE in the germline V gene. The CDR3 covers 15 residues. CDR3 sequence: CASSPRTGLSDTQYF. The CDR3 DNA is TGTGCCAGCAGCCCCCGAACAGGGTTGTCAGATACGCAGTATTTT.

The chain joins TRBV29-1 to TRBJ2-4, with D perhaps assigned TRBD1 or TRBD2 (5 bases each). V was trimmed by 7 bases and J by 7 bases, leaving 11 bases between them. Germline-derived CDR1 and CDR2 are SQVTM and ANQGSEA. This CDR3 comprises 11 residues. CDR3 in DNA: TGCAGCGCCCGGGACGGCAACATTCAGTACTTC. Translated: CSARDGNIQYF.

This chain links TRBV29-1 with TRBJ1-2; 7 bases map to TRBD1. From germline, CDR1 is SQVTM and CDR2 ANQGSEA. The CDR3 runs 13 residues. V shed 4 bases and J 5 bases; nucleotides not matched to a gene: 7. The chain's CDR3 is CSVVTGRDYGYTF. The CDR3 nucleotides are TGCAGCGTTGTGACAGGGAGGGATTATGGCTACACCTTC.

This clonotype was seen ten or more times. The rearrangement uses TRBV7-8 and TRBJ2-3; D gene ambiguous. Trimming took off 3 bases at V and 2 bases at J, with 15 bases between the two ends. Per germline, CDR1 SGHVS and CDR2 FQNEAQ. CDR3 length: 16 amino acids. This CDR3 reads CASSFEIEQNTDTQYF. The CDR3 DNA reads as TGTGCCAGCAGCTTTGAGATTGAACAGAACACAGATACGCAGTATTTT.

This clonotype was picked up many times. V is TRBV12-3 or TRBV12-4 and J is TRBJ2-1, with 7 bases aligning to TRBD2. V dropped 5 bases and J dropped 10; count of bases not matched to a gene: 5. The CDR3 sequence is 12 residues long. The CDR3 protein is CASSQGTNEQFF. CDR3 coding DNA: TGTGCCAGCAGTCAAGGGACTAACGAGCAGTTCTTC.

The sample holds many counts of this clonotype. The chain is built from TRBV7-2 and TRBJ2-3; the D is unclear. Germline V CDR1 and CDR2: SGHTA, FQGNSA. V shed 2 bases and J shed 4 bases, with 10 bases lying between them. The CDR3 is 14 residues long. The DNA of the CDR3 is TGTGCCAGCAGCTTAAAGCTTCAGGCAGATACGCAGTATTTT. Amino acid sequence: CASSLKLQADTQYF.